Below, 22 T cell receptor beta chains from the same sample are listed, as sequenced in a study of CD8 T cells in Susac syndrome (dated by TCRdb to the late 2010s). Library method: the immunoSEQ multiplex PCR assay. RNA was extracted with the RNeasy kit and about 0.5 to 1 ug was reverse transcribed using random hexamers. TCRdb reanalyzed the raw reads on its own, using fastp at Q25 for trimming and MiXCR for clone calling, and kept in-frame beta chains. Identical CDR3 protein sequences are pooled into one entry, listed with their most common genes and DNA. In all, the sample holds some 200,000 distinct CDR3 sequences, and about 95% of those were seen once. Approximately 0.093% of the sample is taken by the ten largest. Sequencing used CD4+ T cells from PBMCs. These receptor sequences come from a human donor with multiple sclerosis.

Here the CDR3 reads CASSPAGTGGRSPLHF. The DNA of the CDR3 is TGTGCCAGCAGCCCGGCCGGGACTGGGGGTCGATCACCCCTCCACTTT. The rearrangement links TRBV3-1 to TRBJ1-6; the D gene is possibly TRBD1 (5 bases). Looked up from germline, CDR1 is LGHDT and CDR2 is YNNKEL (reference sequence). CDR3 length equals 16 residues. V lost 4 bases and J 10 bases, leaving 20 bases between the germline ends.

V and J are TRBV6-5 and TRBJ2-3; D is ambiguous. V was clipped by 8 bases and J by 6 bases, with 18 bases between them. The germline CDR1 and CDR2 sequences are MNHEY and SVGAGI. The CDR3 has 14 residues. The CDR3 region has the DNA TGTGCCAGCTCCTTAAATTCACCATTGGATACGCAGTATTTT. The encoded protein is CASSLNSPLDTQYF.

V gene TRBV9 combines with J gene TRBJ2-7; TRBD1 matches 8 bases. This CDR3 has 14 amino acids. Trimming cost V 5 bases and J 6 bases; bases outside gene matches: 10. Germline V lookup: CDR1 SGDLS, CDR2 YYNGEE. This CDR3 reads CASRAPGQDGEQYF. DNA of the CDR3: TGTGCCAGCAGGGCTCCGGGACAGGACGGCGAGCAGTACTTC.

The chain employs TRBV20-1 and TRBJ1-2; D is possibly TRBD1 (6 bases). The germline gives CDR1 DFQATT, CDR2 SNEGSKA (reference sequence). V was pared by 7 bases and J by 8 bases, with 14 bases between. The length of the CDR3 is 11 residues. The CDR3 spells CSVQGPGGYTF. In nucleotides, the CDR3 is TGCAGTGTCCAGGGGCCAGGGGGCTACACCTTC.

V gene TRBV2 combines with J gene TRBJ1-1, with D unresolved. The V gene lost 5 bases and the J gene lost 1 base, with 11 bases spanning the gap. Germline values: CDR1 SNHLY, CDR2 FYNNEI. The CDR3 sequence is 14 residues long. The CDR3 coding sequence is TGTGCCAGCAGTTATAGTGGTAGGAACACTGAAGCTTTCTTT. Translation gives CASSYSGRNTEAFF.

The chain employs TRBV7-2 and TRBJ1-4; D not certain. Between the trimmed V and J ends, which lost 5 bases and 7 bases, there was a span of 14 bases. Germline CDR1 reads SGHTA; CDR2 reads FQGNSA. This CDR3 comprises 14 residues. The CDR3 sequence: CASSLQPGGEKLFF. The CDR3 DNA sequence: TGTGCCAGCAGCCTCCAGCCGGGTGGTGAAAAACTGTTTTTT.

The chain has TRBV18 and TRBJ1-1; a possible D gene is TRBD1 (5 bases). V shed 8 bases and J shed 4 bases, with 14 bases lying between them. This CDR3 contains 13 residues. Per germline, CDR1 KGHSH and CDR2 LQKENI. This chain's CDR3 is CASREQEGTEAFF. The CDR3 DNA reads TGTGCCAGCCGGGAACAGGAGGGCACTGAAGCTTTCTTT. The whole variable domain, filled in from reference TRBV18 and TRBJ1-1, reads NAGVMQNPRHLVRRRGQEARLRCSPMKGHSHVYWYRQLPEEGLKFMVYLQKENIIDESGMPKERFSAEFPKEGPSILRIQQVVRGDSAAYFCASREQEGTEAFFGQGTRLTVV.

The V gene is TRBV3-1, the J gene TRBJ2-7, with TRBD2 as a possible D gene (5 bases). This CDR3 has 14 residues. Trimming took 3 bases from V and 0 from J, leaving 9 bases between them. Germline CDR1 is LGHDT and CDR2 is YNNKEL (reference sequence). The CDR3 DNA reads TGTGCCAGCAGCCAGGACTTGAGCTCCTACGAGCAGTACTTC. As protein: CASSQDLSSYEQYF.

DNA for the CDR3: TGTGCCAGCAGCAAGACTAGCGGGACCGGGGAGACCCAGTACTTC. Its translation is CASSKTSGTGETQYF. V and J are TRBV7-3 and TRBJ2-5; TRBD2 agrees at 11 bases. The CDR3 length is 15 residues. CDR1 and CDR2 from the germline V gene are SGHTA and FQGTGA. Trimming took 5 bases from V and 5 from J; bases not matched to a gene: 7. Full variable domain (outside the CDR3, taken from reference TRBV7-3 and TRBJ2-5): GAGVSQTPSNKVTEKGKYVELRCDPISGHTALYWYRQSLGQGPEFLIYFQGTGAADDSGLPNDRFFAVRPEGSVSTLKIQRTERGDSAVYLCASSKTSGTGETQYFGPGTRLLVL.

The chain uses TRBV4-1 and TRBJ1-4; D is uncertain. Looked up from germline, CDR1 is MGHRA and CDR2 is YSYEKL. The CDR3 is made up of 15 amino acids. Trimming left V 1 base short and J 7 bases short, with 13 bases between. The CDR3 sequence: CASSQGLREGEKLFF. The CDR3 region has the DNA TGCGCCAGCAGCCAAGGGCTGAGAGAGGGTGAAAAACTGTTTTTT.

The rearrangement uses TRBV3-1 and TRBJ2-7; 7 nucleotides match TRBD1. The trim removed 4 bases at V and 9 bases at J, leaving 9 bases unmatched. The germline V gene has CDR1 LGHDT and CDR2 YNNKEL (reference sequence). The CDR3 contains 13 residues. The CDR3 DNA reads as TGTGCCAGCAGCCTCGGGACAGTTCTTGGGCAGTACTTC. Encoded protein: CASSLGTVLGQYF.

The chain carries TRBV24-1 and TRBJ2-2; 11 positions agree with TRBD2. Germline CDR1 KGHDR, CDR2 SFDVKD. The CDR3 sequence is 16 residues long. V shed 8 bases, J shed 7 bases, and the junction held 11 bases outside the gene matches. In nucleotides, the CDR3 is TGTGCCACCAAGGCAGGGACTAGCGGAACAGGCGGGGAGCTGTTTTTT. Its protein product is CATKAGTSGTGGELFF.

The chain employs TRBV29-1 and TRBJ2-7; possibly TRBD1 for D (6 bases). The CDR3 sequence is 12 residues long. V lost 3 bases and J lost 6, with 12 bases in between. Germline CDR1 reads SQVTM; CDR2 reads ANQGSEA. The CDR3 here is CSVDRGGGEQYF. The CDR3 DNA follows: TGCAGCGTTGACAGGGGCGGAGGCGAGCAGTACTTC.

In DNA form, the CDR3 reads TGTGCCAGCAGTTTCGGGGAAATTGCCTACGAGCAGTACTTC. This codes for CASSFGEIAYEQYF. The chain links TRBV12-3 or TRBV12-4 to TRBJ2-7, with D tentatively TRBD2 (5 bases). This CDR3 is 14 amino acids long. V shed 3 bases and J shed 2 bases, with 11 bases lying between them.

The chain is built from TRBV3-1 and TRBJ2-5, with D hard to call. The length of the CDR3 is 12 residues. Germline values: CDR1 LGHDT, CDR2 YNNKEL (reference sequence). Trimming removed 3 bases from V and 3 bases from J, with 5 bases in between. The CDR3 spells CASSQWKETQYF. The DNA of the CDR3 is TGTGCCAGCAGCCAGTGGAAAGAGACCCAGTACTTC.

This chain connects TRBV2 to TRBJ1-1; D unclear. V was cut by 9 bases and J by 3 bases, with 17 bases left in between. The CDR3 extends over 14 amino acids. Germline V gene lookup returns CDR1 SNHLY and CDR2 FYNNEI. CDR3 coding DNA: TGTGCCAGTAGCTGGACGGCTAGGGACACTGAAGCTTTCTTT. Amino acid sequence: CASSWTARDTEAFF.

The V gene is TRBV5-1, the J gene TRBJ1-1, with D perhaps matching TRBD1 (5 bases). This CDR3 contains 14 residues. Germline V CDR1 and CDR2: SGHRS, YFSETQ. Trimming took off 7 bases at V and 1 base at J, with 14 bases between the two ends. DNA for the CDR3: TGCGCCAGCCAACCCGGGACGGAGAACACTGAAGCTTTCTTT. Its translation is CASQPGTENTEAFF.

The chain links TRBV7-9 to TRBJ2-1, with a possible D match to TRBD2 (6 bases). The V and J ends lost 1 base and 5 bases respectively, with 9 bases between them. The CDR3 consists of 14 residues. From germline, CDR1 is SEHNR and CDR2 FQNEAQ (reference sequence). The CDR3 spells CASSLVASDNEQFF. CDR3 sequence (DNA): TGTGCCAGCAGCTTAGTGGCTAGCGACAATGAGCAGTTCTTC.

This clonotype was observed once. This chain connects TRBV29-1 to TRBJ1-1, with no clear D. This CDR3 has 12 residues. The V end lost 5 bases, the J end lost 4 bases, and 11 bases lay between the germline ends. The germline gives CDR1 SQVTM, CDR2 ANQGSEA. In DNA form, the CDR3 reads TGCAGCGTTACAACAGTACCCACTGAAGCTTTCTTT. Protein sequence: CSVTTVPTEAFF.

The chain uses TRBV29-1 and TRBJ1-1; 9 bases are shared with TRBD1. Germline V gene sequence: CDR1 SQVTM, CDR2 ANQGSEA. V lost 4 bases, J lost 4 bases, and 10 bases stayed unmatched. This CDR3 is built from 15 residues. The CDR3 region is CSVAPGQGMGTEAFF. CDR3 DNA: TGCAGCGTTGCCCCGGGACAGGGTATGGGCACTGAAGCTTTCTTT.

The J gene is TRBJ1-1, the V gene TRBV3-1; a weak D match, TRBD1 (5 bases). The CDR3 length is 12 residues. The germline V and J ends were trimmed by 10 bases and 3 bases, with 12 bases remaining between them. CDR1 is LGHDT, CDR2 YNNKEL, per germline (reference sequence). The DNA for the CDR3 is TGTGCCACTACCGGGACCTACACTGAAGCTTTCTTT. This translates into CATTGTYTEAFF.

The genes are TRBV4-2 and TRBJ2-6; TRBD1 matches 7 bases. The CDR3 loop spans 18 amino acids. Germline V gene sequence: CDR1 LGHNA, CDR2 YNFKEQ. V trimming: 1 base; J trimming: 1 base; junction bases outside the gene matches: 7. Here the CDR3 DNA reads TGTGCCAGCAGCCAAGCCGGGACAGCTACTTCTGGGGCCAACGTCCTGACTTTC. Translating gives CASSQAGTATSGANVLTF.